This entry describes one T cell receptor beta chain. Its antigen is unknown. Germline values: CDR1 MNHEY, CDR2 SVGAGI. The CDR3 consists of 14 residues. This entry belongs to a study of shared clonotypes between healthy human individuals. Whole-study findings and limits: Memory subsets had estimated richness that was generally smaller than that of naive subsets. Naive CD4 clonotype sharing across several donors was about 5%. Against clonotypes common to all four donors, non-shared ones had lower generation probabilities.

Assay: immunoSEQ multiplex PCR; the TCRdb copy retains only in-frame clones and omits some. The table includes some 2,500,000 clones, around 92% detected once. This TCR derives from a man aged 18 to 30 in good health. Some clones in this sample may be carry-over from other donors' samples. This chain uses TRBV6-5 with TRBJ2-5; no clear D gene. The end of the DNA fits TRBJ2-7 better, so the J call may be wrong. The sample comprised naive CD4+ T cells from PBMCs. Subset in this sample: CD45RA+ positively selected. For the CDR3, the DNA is TGTGCCAGCAAGGCCAACCGGCGGTCCTACGAGCAGTACTTC. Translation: CASKANRRSYEQYF.